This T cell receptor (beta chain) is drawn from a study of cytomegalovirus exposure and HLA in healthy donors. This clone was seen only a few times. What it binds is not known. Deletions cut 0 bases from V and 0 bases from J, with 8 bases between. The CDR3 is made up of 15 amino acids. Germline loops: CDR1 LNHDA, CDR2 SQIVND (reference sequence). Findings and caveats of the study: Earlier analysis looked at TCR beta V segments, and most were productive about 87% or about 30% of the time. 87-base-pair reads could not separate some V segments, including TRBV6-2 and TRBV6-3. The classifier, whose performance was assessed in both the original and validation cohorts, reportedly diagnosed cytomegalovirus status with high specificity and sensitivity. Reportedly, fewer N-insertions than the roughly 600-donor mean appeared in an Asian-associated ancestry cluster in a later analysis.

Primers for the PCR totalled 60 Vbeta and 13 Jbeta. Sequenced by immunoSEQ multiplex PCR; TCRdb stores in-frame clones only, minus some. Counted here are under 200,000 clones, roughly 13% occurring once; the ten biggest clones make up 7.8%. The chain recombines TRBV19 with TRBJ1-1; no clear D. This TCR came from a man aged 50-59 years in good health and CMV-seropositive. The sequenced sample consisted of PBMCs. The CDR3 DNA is TGTGCCAGTAGTATAGATCGAGCGATGAACACTGAAGCTTTCTTT. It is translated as CASSIDRAMNTEAFF.